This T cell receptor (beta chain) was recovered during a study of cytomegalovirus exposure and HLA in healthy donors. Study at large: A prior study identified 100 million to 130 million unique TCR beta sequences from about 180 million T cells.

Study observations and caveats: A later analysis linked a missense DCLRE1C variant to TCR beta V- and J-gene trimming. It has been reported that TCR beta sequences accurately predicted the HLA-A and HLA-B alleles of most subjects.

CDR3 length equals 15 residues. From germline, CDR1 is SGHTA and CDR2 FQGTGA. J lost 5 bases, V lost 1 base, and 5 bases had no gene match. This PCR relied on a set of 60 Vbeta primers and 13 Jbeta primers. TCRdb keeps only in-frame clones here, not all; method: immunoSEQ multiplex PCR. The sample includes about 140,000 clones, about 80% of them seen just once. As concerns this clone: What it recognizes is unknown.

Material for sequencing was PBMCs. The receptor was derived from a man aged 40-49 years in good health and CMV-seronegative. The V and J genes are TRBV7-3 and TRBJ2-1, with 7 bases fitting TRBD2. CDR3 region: CASSLKRGLNNEQFF. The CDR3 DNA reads TGTGCCAGCAGCTTAAAGAGGGGACTAAACAATGAGCAGTTCTTC. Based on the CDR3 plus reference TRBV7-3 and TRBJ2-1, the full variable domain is GAGVSQTPSNKVTEKGKYVELRCDPISGHTALYWYRQSLGQGPEFLIYFQGTGAADDSGLPNDRFFAVRPEGSVSTLKIQRTERGDSAVYLCASSLKRGLNNEQFFGPGTRLTVL.